This T cell receptor (beta chain) stems from a study of blood T cell repertoires in COVID-19. Germline CDR1 WSHSY, CDR2 SAAADI. The V gene lost 10 bases and the J gene lost 4 bases, with 19 bases spanning the gap. This CDR3 region has 15 residues. Method: immunoSEQ multiplex PCR; TCRdb's copy keeps in-frame clones and lacks some. The sample lists 200,000 to 250,000 clones, around 83% seen once, with roughly 1.3% in the top ten. This sequence joins TRBV10-2 and TRBJ2-2, with D maybe TRBD2 (5 bases). Sequenced material: PBMCs or T cells enriched from blood (not recorded which). This sequence was found in a woman aged 40 to 55 with acute COVID-19. The CDR3 region has the DNA TGCGCCACCAATTCGACCGGTAGCGTCACCGGGGAGCTGTTTTTT. Translation: CATNSTGSVTGELFF.